This T cell receptor beta chain was profiled in a study of blood T cell repertoires in COVID-19. The CDR3 contains 13 residues. CDR1 is LGHNT and CDR2 is FRNRAP in the germline V gene. Clones were sequenced by immunoSEQ multiplex PCR, and TCRdb holds only the in-frame ones, with some missing. The sample consists of 150,000 to 200,000 clones, about 88% of them appearing once. In the case of this clone: The junction and the germline gene differ at one end; a read error may be behind it.

The sample taken for sequencing was peripheral blood. This chain joins TRBV12-5 and TRBJ1-1; weak D call: TRBD1 (6 bases). The sequence was collected from a woman of 80 years or more with acute or convalescent COVID-19. The DNA of the CDR3 is TGTGCTAGTGGTTTGAACAGACAGTTGGGGGCTAAATTT. It encodes CASGLNRQLGAKF.